This TCR beta chain was found in a study of T-cell reconstitution after alpha-beta-depleted transplantation in children. Unique molecular identifiers were used to barcode this TCRbeta library. MiXCR was run by TCRdb on the PCR reads, yielding one entry per CDR3 protein. The profile shows 500,000 to 650,000 distinct CDR3 sequences, 10% to 15% of them singletons. Trimming cost V 4 bases and J 0 bases; bases outside gene matches: 16. The CDR3 contains 20 residues. Germline V gene sequence: CDR1 LGHNA, CDR2 YNFKEQ. Sequenced here: PBMCs, mostly from graft donor cells, sampled 360 days after TCRalphabeta/CD19-depleted stem cell transplant. This clonotype was sampled from a male patient between 5 and 17 years old who had a stem cell transplant for acute myeloid leukemia, so the T cells may come from the graft donor. This sequence joins TRBV4-2 and TRBJ2-3; 10 bases agree with TRBD2. In nucleotides, the CDR3 is TGTGCCAGCAGCCCCTGGGTCAGGGGACGGACTAGCGGTAGCACAGATACGCAGTATTTT. Protein sequence: CASSPWVRGRTSGSTDTQYF.